The 30 T cell receptor beta chains presented below share a single source sample, sequenced in a study of blood T cells in healthy people across ages. The second PCR ran about 6 to 12 cycles with a sample-barcoded 5' primer and J-beta primers. TCRdb re-called the 5' RACE reads through MiXCR, storing one row per CDR3 protein. The table includes 750,000 to 950,000 distinct CDR3 sequences, around half detected once. What was sequenced was blood. These receptors were collected from a man older than 75 in good health.

This clonotype was found many times. The chain recombines TRBV10-3 with TRBJ2-5; D remains ambiguous. The V end lost 0 bases, the J end lost 1 base, and 9 bases lay between the germline ends. Germline values: CDR1 ENHRY, CDR2 SYGVKD. The length of the CDR3 is 15 residues. Here the CDR3 reads CAISESVAAQETQYF. CDR3 bases: TGTGCCATCAGTGAGTCGGTGGCAGCCCAAGAGACCCAGTACTTC.

In its sample, this clonotype was seen a few times. The CDR3, as DNA: TGCAGCGTTCAGGGGGTATTCGAGCAGTACTTC. It translates to CSVQGVFEQYF. The rearrangement uses TRBV29-1 and TRBJ2-7; TRBD1 matches at 7 bases. Germline V gene sequence: CDR1 SQVTM, CDR2 ANQGSEA. This CDR3 has 11 residues. Losses at the gene ends were 5 bases for V and 6 bases for J; bases not matched to a gene: 4.

This chain links TRBV24-1 with TRBJ2-3, with D hard to call. The CDR3 is 13 amino acids. Trimming shortened V by 4 bases and J by 14 bases, and 18 bases separated the two germline ends. Germline V CDR1 and CDR2: KGHDR, SFDVKD. The CDR3 DNA reads as TGTGCCACCAGTGACTCGACACTCCTTACTTCGTATTTT. Translation: CATSDSTLLTSYF.

In its sample, this clonotype was seen once. The chain recombines TRBV28 with TRBJ2-1; D perhaps matches TRBD2 (6 bases). V lost 5 bases to trimming and J lost 15 bases, with 26 bases between them. Per the germline V gene, CDR1 is MDHEN and CDR2 is SYDVKM. This CDR3 spans 15 amino acids. CDR3 amino acids: CASSPGAGAQSKRFF. CDR3 nucleotide sequence: TGTGCCAGCAGTCCGGGAGCGGGCGCTCAAAGTAAACGGTTCTTC.

J is TRBJ2-5 and V is TRBV5-4; D is perhaps TRBD2 (6 bases). CDR1 is SGHNT, CDR2 YYREEE, per germline (reference sequence). V was trimmed by 0 bases and J by 5 bases, leaving 11 bases between them. This CDR3 has 14 residues. This CDR3 is CASSLALGRETQYF. CDR3 coding DNA: TGTGCCAGCAGCTTGGCCCTAGGGAGGGAGACCCAGTACTTC.

V gene TRBV9 combines with J gene TRBJ2-7; possibly TRBD1 for D (5 bases). Trimming took off 0 bases at V and 4 bases at J, with 17 bases between the two ends. The CDR3 is made up of 16 amino acids. The V gene's germline CDR1 is SGDLS and CDR2 YYNGEE. CDR3 bases: TGTGCCAGCAGCGTAGGGCTCGATCCCAAGGGGTACGAGCAGTACTTC. It codes for CASSVGLDPKGYEQYF.

The rearrangement joins TRBV18 to TRBJ1-1, with D perhaps matching TRBD1 (5 bases). Germline V CDR1 and CDR2: KGHSH, LQKENI. The V gene lost 10 bases and the J gene lost 1 base, with 13 bases spanning the gap. The CDR3 spans 13 residues. CDR3 in amino acids: CANQQARNTEAFF. The CDR3 DNA is TGTGCCAACCAACAGGCCCGGAACACTGAAGCTTTCTTT.

The chain's CDR3 is CASSLQGFQQETQYF. CDR3 nucleotide sequence: TGTGCCAGCAGTTTACAGGGTTTTCAGCAGGAGACCCAGTACTTC. V is TRBV9 and J is TRBJ2-7; weak D call: TRBD1 (6 bases). TRBJ2-5 matches the DNA end more closely, so the J call is doubtful. The CDR3 spans 15 residues. Germline values: CDR1 SGDLS, CDR2 YYNGEE.

This clonotype was detected a few times. V and J are TRBV5-1 and TRBJ1-6, with TRBD1 as a possible D gene (6 bases). Looked up from germline, CDR1 is SGHRS and CDR2 is YFSETQ. The CDR3 covers 12 residues. Trimming took 4 bases from V and 11 from J, leaving 10 bases between them. The CDR3 sequence: CASSQTGPPLHF. The CDR3 DNA reads TGCGCCAGCAGCCAAACAGGGCCACCCCTCCACTTT.

The chain has TRBV27 and TRBJ2-3, with D perhaps matching TRBD1 (5 bases). Germline-derived CDR1 and CDR2 are MNHEY and SMNVEV (reference sequence). The CDR3 consists of 16 residues. V lost 5 bases and J 0 bases, leaving 15 bases between the germline ends. CDR3 region: CASSPRGQASTDTQYF. The CDR3 coding sequence is TGTGCCAGCAGTCCCCGAGGACAAGCTAGCACAGATACGCAGTATTTT.

V is TRBV5-1 and J is TRBJ1-2; D gene unclear. V was clipped by 1 base and J by 6 bases, with 13 bases between them. Germline values: CDR1 SGHRS, CDR2 YFSETQ. The CDR3 consists of 14 residues. For the CDR3, the DNA is TGCGCCAGCAGCTTGTCGAACAGACAAAATGGCTACACCTTC. Translation: CASSLSNRQNGYTF.

This clonotype was detected only a few times. The V and J genes are TRBV9 and TRBJ2-1, with a tentative D call TRBD1 (6 bases). The CDR3 contains 14 residues. The V gene lost 0 bases and the J gene lost 12 bases, with 16 bases spanning the gap. CDR1 SGDLS and CDR2 YYNGEE come from the germline V gene. CDR3 in amino acids: CASSVGRGKNRQFF. As DNA, the CDR3 is TGTGCCAGCAGCGTAGGCAGGGGCAAAAACAGGCAGTTCTTC. The whole variable domain, remainder taken from reference TRBV9 and TRBJ2-1, is DSGVTQTPKHLITATGQRVTLRCSPRSGDLSVYWYQQSLDQGLQFLIQYYNGEERAKGNILERFSAQQFPDLHSELNLSSLELGDSALYFCASSVGRGKNRQFFGPGTRLTVL.

This clonotype came up a few times. This chain joins TRBV12-3 or TRBV12-4 and TRBJ2-5, with 8 nucleotides matching TRBD1. The J call may be mistaken, given a closer DNA end match to TRBJ2-7. This CDR3 contains 15 residues. The CDR3 reads CASSSDRGSTGEQYF. In DNA, the CDR3 is TGTGCCAGCAGTTCCGACAGGGGATCTACTGGCGAGCAGTACTTC.

The chain uses TRBV24-1 and TRBJ2-1; D call uncertain. CDR3 length: 14 amino acids. Germline lookup yields CDR1 KGHDR and CDR2 SFDVKD. Trimming took off 5 bases at V and 1 base at J, with 8 bases between the two ends. CDR3 residues: CATSGTASYNEQFF. The CDR3 nucleotides are TGTGCCACCAGTGGTACGGCGTCCTACAATGAGCAGTTCTTC.

This clonotype was recorded a few times. The V gene is TRBV27, the J gene TRBJ2-5, with D perhaps assigned TRBD1 or TRBD2 (5 bases each). V was shortened by 8 bases and J by 5 bases, with 18 bases between the two germline ends. Per germline, CDR1 MNHEY and CDR2 SMNVEV (reference sequence). This CDR3 region has 14 residues. The CDR3 region is CASVKLGVEETQYF. The CDR3 DNA reads as TGTGCCAGCGTAAAACTAGGGGTGGAGGAGACCCAGTACTTC.

Concerning this clonotype: This may be a read error: a much more frequent sequence differs by one nucleotide. The rearrangement links TRBV9 to TRBJ2-6, with D possibly TRBD1 on 6 matching bases. The CDR3 has 19 amino acids. The germline gives CDR1 SGDLS, CDR2 YYNGEE. Trimming took 0 bases from V and 0 from J, leaving 16 bases between them. CDR3: CASSVGARTAGSGANVLTF. The CDR3 DNA is TGTGCCAGCAGCGTAGGCGCCCGGACAGCCGGCTCTGGGGCCAACGTCCTGACTTTC.

This chain joins TRBV14 and TRBJ2-7; D is uncertain. The V and J ends lost 0 bases and 1 base respectively, with 10 bases between them. The germline CDR1 and CDR2 sequences are SGHDN and FVKESK. The CDR3 covers 15 residues. The CDR3, as DNA: TGTGCCAGCAGCCAAGAAGACGGGTTTTCCTACGAGCAGTACTTC. Translated, it gives CASSQEDGFSYEQYF.

The rearrangement uses TRBV7-9 and TRBJ2-5; 9 nucleotides agree with TRBD2. There are 16 residues in the CDR3. CDR1 and CDR2 (germline): SEHNR, FQNEAQ (reference sequence). V was pared by 6 bases and J by 11 bases, with 19 bases of the junction left unmatched. The CDR3 nucleotides read TGTGCCAGCAGTCCAAAGCGGGGGGCCGATTACAATGAGCAGTACTTC. Protein: CASSPKRGADYNEQYF.

The J gene is TRBJ2-1, the V gene TRBV5-1; TRBD1 or TRBD2 may be the D gene (5 bases each). Germline CDR1 and CDR2: SGHRS and YFSETQ. Trimming left V 4 bases short and J 9 bases short, with 20 bases between. The length of the CDR3 is 15 residues. CDR3 region: CASSRNRDLISEQFF. In DNA, the CDR3 is TGCGCCAGCAGCAGAAACCGGGACCTAATTAGTGAGCAGTTCTTC.

This clonotype was seen just once. This sequence joins TRBV27 and TRBJ2-1; 13 bases are shared with TRBD2. The assigned J gene may be wrong: the sequence end matches TRBJ2-7 better. The CDR3 runs to 15 residues. The germline gives CDR1 MNHEY, CDR2 SMNVEV (reference sequence). The CDR3 reads CASSPSGLAGDPQYF. The CDR3 nucleotides are TGTGCCAGCAGTCCCTCAGGACTAGCGGGAGACCCGCAGTACTTC.

The J gene is TRBJ2-1, the V gene TRBV20-1; tentative D call: TRBD2 (6 bases). This CDR3 contains 15 residues. The ends were cut back, 2 bases at V and 3 bases at J, with 14 bases in the middle. Germline V gene sequence: CDR1 DFQATT, CDR2 SNEGSKA (reference sequence). CDR3 bases: TGCAGTGCTAGAAGGCGGGACGGAAACTACAATGAGCAGTTCTTC. Translated: CSARRRDGNYNEQFF.

A single count supports this clonotype. The V call is TRBV24-1, the J call TRBJ2-2; D is perhaps TRBD1 or TRBD2 (5 bases each). Trimming left V 7 bases short and J 4 bases short, with 12 bases between. The CDR3 covers 14 residues. Per germline, CDR1 KGHDR and CDR2 SFDVKD. The CDR3 sequence is CATRPGTGTGELFF. CDR3 sequence (DNA): TGTGCCACCAGGCCCGGGACGGGCACCGGGGAGCTGTTTTTT.

The chain joins TRBV2 to TRBJ1-1, with TRBD1 as a possible D gene (6 bases). This CDR3 has 12 residues. Germline V CDR1 and CDR2: SNHLY, FYNNEI. The germline V and J ends were trimmed by 11 bases and 7 bases, with 17 bases remaining between them. For the CDR3, the DNA is TGTGCCTGCACTTACAGGGTTGGTGAAGCTTTCTTT. This sequence encodes CACTYRVGEAFF.

The J gene is TRBJ2-1, the V gene TRBV24-1; the match to TRBD2 covers 7 bases. J lost 3 bases, V lost 6 bases, and 4 bases had no gene match. Germline CDR1 and CDR2: KGHDR and SFDVKD. The CDR3 covers 14 residues. As DNA, the CDR3 is TGTGCCACCAGTCATCTAGCGGACTACAATGAGCAGTTCTTC. Translation gives CATSHLADYNEQFF.

The chain has TRBV15 and TRBJ1-1, with D tentatively TRBD1 (6 bases). V shed 0 bases and J shed 0 bases, with 11 bases lying between them. Per germline, CDR1 LNHNV and CDR2 YYDKDF (reference sequence). The CDR3 runs to 16 residues. CDR3 sequence: CATSRDRGHLNTEAFF. CDR3 DNA: TGTGCCACCAGCAGAGATAGGGGACACCTGAACACTGAAGCTTTCTTT.

This clonotype was counted only a few times. V usage is TRBV12-3 or TRBV12-4 and J usage is TRBJ1-6, with D unclear. The CDR3 length is 15 residues. V lost 4 bases and J lost 7, with 14 bases in between. The CDR3 loop is CASSYLGEFNSPLHF. The CDR3 DNA reads TGTGCCAGCAGTTACCTTGGAGAGTTCAATTCACCCCTCCACTTT.

The sample holds a few counts of this clonotype. The V and J genes are TRBV10-1 and TRBJ2-3; TRBD2 matches 14 bases. Per germline, CDR1 WNHNN and CDR2 SYGVQD (reference sequence). Trimming at V came to 3 bases and at J to 14 bases, leaving 13 bases not matched to a gene. This CDR3 is 16 amino acids long. The CDR3 DNA reads as TGCGCCAGCAGTGACCGACTAGCGGGAGGGCACAGATACGCGTATTTT. Translating it yields CASSDRLAGGHRYAYF.

V usage is TRBV12-3 or TRBV12-4 and J usage is TRBJ2-7; TRBD2 matches 7 bases. Trimming took 5 bases from V and 2 from J; bases not matched to a gene: 6. The CDR3 is 14 residues long. In nucleotides, the CDR3 is TGTGCCAGCAGTGAACCCGGACTAGCCTACGAGCAGTACTTC. Amino acids: CASSEPGLAYEQYF.

This clonotype has only a few counts. This rearrangement joins TRBV6-5 to TRBJ1-2, with D possibly TRBD1 on 5 matching bases. V was pared by 0 bases and J by 8 bases, with 16 bases between. Germline CDR1 and CDR2: MNHEY and SVGAGI. The CDR3 spans 15 residues. CDR3 DNA: TGTGCCAGCAGTTACTCGACCCTTCGACAGTACGGCTACACCTTC. This gives the protein CASSYSTLRQYGYTF.

This clonotype was seen many times. The gene calls are TRBV18 and TRBJ2-1, with D perhaps TRBD2 (6 bases). The germline gives CDR1 KGHSH, CDR2 LQKENI. The CDR3 covers 14 residues. V lost 0 bases and J 10 bases, leaving 13 bases between the germline ends. For the CDR3, the DNA is TGTGCCAGCTCACCACCGGAGGGGATCAGGGAGCAGTTCTTC. Translated: CASSPPEGIREQFF.